Below, 22 T cell receptor beta chains from the same sample are listed, as sequenced in a study of T-cell reconstitution after alpha-beta-depleted transplantation in children. The authors prepared the TCRbeta library with unique molecular identifiers. TCRdb redid the calling of the PCR reads with MiXCR, one entry per CDR3 protein. The sample carries about 980,000 distinct CDR3 sequences, about 29% recorded once. Sequenced material: PBMCs, mostly from graft donor cells, taken 360 days after TCRalphabeta/CD19-depleted stem cell transplant. The receptor source for this set is a boy in the first two years of life who had a stem cell transplant for SCID, so the T cells may come from the graft donor.

The rearrangement uses TRBV20-1 and TRBJ1-1; TRBD1 matches 8 bases. This CDR3 has 13 amino acids. V dropped 3 bases and J dropped 5; count of bases not matched to a gene: 5. Germline lookup yields CDR1 DFQATT and CDR2 SNEGSKA (reference sequence). CDR3 in amino acids: CSASDRGWTEAFF. Here the CDR3 DNA reads TGCAGTGCTAGCGACAGGGGATGGACTGAAGCTTTCTTT.

In this sample, this clonotype turned up a few times. J is TRBJ2-1 and V is TRBV7-9; no clear D. With 2 bases removed from V and 9 bases from J, the gap between germline ends came to 5 bases. CDR1 and CDR2 (germline): SEHNR, FQNEAQ (reference sequence). This CDR3 has 11 residues. CDR3 coding DNA: TGTGCCAGCAGCTTATCAGTTGAGCAGTTCTTC. It yields the protein CASSLSVEQFF.

The chain joins TRBV27 to TRBJ2-1; 12 bases fit TRBD2. The CDR3 is 16 residues long. After removal of 7 bases from V and 7 bases from J, the junction contained 11 bases not matched to a gene. Germline CDR1 is MNHEY and CDR2 is SMNVEV (reference sequence). The CDR3 DNA reads as TGTGCCAGCACCGAAGCCCTAGCGGGGGGGCTTAATGAGCAGTTCTTC. Its protein product is CASTEALAGGLNEQFF.

This clonotype was counted only a few times. V usage is TRBV20-1 and J usage is TRBJ2-5, with 9 bases aligning to TRBD2. The CDR3 contains 15 residues. Trimming cost V 2 bases and J 4 bases; bases outside gene matches: 8. Germline V gives CDR1 DFQATT, CDR2 SNEGSKA (reference sequence). As DNA, the CDR3 is TGCAGTGCTAGACCCCCGGGACTAGCATCAGAGACCCAGTACTTC. Its protein is CSARPPGLASETQYF.

The sample holds one count of this clonotype. The chain employs TRBV7-2 and TRBJ2-3; TRBD2 matches 7 bases. With V trimmed by 4 bases and J by 0 bases, 4 bases remained unmatched. The CDR3 is 15 residues long. CDR1 is SGHTA and CDR2 is FQGNSA in the germline V gene. DNA of the CDR3: TGTGCCAGCAGCTGGACTAGACCTAGCACAGATACGCAGTATTTT. Translation gives CASSWTRPSTDTQYF.

This chain uses TRBV5-1 with TRBJ2-3; D gene ambiguous. The CDR3 is made up of 16 amino acids. Germline-derived CDR1 and CDR2 are SGHRS and YFSETQ. V was clipped by 1 base and J by 0 bases, with 12 bases between them. This CDR3 reads CASSLRRNLSTDTQYF. CDR3 in DNA: TGCGCCAGCAGCTTGCGCCGGAACCTTAGCACAGATACGCAGTATTTT.

This clonotype was detected once. The V and J genes are TRBV20-1 and TRBJ1-1; D is possibly TRBD1 (6 bases). The CDR3 contains 13 residues. Germline assignment: CDR1 DFQATT and CDR2 SNEGSKA (reference sequence). Trimming cost V 3 bases and J 3 bases, with 11 bases left between them. DNA of the CDR3: TGCAGTGCTAGGGGGGACACGGACACTGAAGCTTTCTTT. Its translation: CSARGDTDTEAFF.

This clonotype was seen more than once but under ten times. The V gene is TRBV29-1, the J gene TRBJ1-1; D uncertain. Between the trimmed V and J ends, which lost 4 bases and 9 bases, there was a span of 21 bases. The V gene's germline CDR1 is SQVTM and CDR2 ANQGSEA. The CDR3 is 14 amino acids. CDR3: CSVAPKGQKSKAFF. The DNA of the CDR3 is TGCAGCGTTGCCCCGAAGGGTCAGAAGTCAAAAGCTTTCTTT.

The chain has TRBV7-9 and TRBJ2-1; perhaps D is TRBD1 or TRBD2 (7 bases each). V was shortened by 3 bases and J by 4 bases, with 13 bases between the two germline ends. This CDR3 spans 15 amino acids. Germline CDR1 SEHNR, CDR2 FQNEAQ (reference sequence). CDR3 DNA sequence: TGTGCCAGCAGCTTTGCAGGGGGGGGTTACAATGAGCAGTTCTTC. Translated, it gives CASSFAGGGYNEQFF.

In its sample, this clonotype was seen a few times. The gene calls are TRBV4-3 and TRBJ2-7; 8 bases map to TRBD1. The germline gives CDR1 LGHNA, CDR2 YSLEER. This CDR3 contains 16 residues. J was trimmed by 2 bases and V by 2 bases; bases with no gene match: 8. CDR3 DNA: TGCGCCAGCAGCCAATTCCCGGGACAGGAGACCTACGAGCAGTACTTC. Its translation is CASSQFPGQETYEQYF.

The chain carries TRBV30 and TRBJ2-1; D is unclear. The length of the CDR3 is 15 residues. Germline CDR1 reads GTSNPN; CDR2 reads SVGIG (reference sequence). Between the trimmed V and J ends, which lost 5 bases and 8 bases, there was a span of 22 bases. CDR3 coding DNA: TGTGCCTGGGATTTACCTGTGGGATATGGATATGAGCAGTTCTTC. Translation: CAWDLPVGYGYEQFF.

The V gene is TRBV12-3 or TRBV12-4, the J gene TRBJ2-7; D is perhaps TRBD2 (5 bases). The length of the CDR3 is 14 residues. V lost 2 bases to trimming and J lost 5 bases, with 13 bases between them. The CDR3 DNA sequence: TGTGCCAGCAGTTTACGGAGGCGCTTCCACGAGCAGTACTTC. Amino acids: CASSLRRRFHEQYF.

The rearrangement joins TRBV12-3 or TRBV12-4 to TRBJ2-7; 7 bases map to TRBD1. Trimming at V came to 6 bases and at J to 2 bases, leaving 10 bases not matched to a gene. The CDR3 consists of 15 residues. CDR3 loop: CASSRKGASTYEQYF. The CDR3 DNA follows: TGTGCCAGCAGCCGCAAGGGGGCCTCTACCTACGAGCAGTACTTC.

V and J are TRBV20-1 and TRBJ1-6, with unresolved D. Germline CDR1 and CDR2: DFQATT and SNEGSKA (reference sequence). Trimming took 1 base from V and 5 from J, leaving 12 bases between them. The length of the CDR3 is 15 residues. The CDR3 nucleotides read TGCAGTGCTAGAGTAGCGGAACTTCATAATTCACCCCTCCACTTT. Its translation is CSARVAELHNSPLHF.

This clonotype turned up a few times. V gene TRBV29-1 combines with J gene TRBJ2-7, with D possibly being TRBD1 (6 bases). The CDR3 is 14 residues long. CDR1 is SQVTM, CDR2 ANQGSEA, per germline. Trimming left V 4 bases short and J 1 base short, with 14 bases between. In nucleotides, the CDR3 is TGCAGCGTTGGTCGGCAGGGGCTTTCCTACGAGCAGTACTTC. It specifies CSVGRQGLSYEQYF.

This clonotype turned up a few times. The V and J genes are TRBV28 and TRBJ1-4, with unresolved D. Trimming took 8 bases from V and 4 from J, leaving 14 bases between them. In germline, CDR1 is MDHEN, CDR2 SYDVKM. The CDR3 length is 14 residues. The CDR3 sequence: CASGPDGYNEKLFF. Written as DNA, the CDR3 is TGTGCCAGCGGTCCGGACGGCTATAATGAAAAACTGTTTTTT.

This clonotype was detected only a few times. V gene TRBV10-3 combines with J gene TRBJ1-1, with a tentative D call TRBD1 (6 bases). The CDR3 has 17 amino acids. V lost 2 bases, J lost 0 bases, and 16 bases lay in between. The germline V gene has CDR1 ENHRY and CDR2 SYGVKD. CDR3 in amino acids: CAISERGGIRVNTEAFF. Here the CDR3 DNA reads TGTGCCATCAGTGAGAGGGGGGGGATCCGCGTGAACACTGAAGCTTTCTTT.

The chain recombines TRBV5-1 with TRBJ2-1; 8 nucleotides agree with TRBD1. CDR1 is SGHRS and CDR2 is YFSETQ in the germline V gene. V lost 1 base, J lost 10 bases, and 4 bases stayed unmatched. The CDR3 runs to 13 residues. The CDR3 is CASSLTGGREQFF. Here the CDR3 DNA reads TGCGCCAGCAGCTTGACAGGGGGGCGCGAGCAGTTCTTC. The full variable domain, rest sourced from reference TRBV5-1 and TRBJ2-1, is KAGVTQTPRYLIKTRGQQVTLSCSPISGHRSVSWYQQTPGQGLQFLFEYFSETQRNKGNFPGRFSGRQFSNSRSEMNVSTLELGDSALYLCASSLTGGREQFFGPGTRLTVL.

The CDR3 is CASSLGGQGERNQPQHF. The CDR3 bases are TGTGCCAGCAGCTTAGGGGGACAGGGGGAACGCAATCAGCCCCAGCATTTT. This chain links TRBV7-2 with TRBJ1-5; 11 positions match TRBD1. There are 17 residues in the CDR3. The germline CDR1 and CDR2 sequences are SGHTA and FQGNSA. J lost 2 bases, V lost 1 base, and 4 bases had no gene match.

This clonotype appeared a few times. This chain uses TRBV18 with TRBJ2-5; D is unresolved. Trimming cost V 2 bases and J 5 bases, with 12 bases left between them. Germline values: CDR1 KGHSH, CDR2 LQKENI. The CDR3 covers 14 residues. Here the CDR3 DNA reads TGTGCCAGCTCACCAACCAGGACGCGGGAGACCCAGTACTTC. Its translation is CASSPTRTRETQYF.

This clonotype was counted ten times or more. The gene calls are TRBV20-1 and TRBJ2-1, with D tentatively TRBD1 (5 bases). The CDR3 has 14 residues. The V end lost 6 bases, the J end lost 2 bases, and 14 bases lay between the germline ends. Germline values: CDR1 DFQATT, CDR2 SNEGSKA (reference sequence). CDR3 sequence reads: CSAARALAYNEQFF. In DNA form, the CDR3 reads TGCAGTGCCGCCAGGGCCCTCGCCTACAATGAGCAGTTCTTC.

This chain connects TRBV5-6 to TRBJ1-6; D not certain. Trimming cost V 4 bases and J 9 bases, with 11 bases left between them. Germline loops: CDR1 SGHDT, CDR2 YYEEEE. The CDR3 covers 13 residues. CDR3 sequence reads: CASSPWTGSPLHF. The CDR3 nucleotides are TGTGCCAGCAGCCCTTGGACCGGTTCACCCCTCCACTTT.